The 8 T cell receptor beta chains in this list originate from one sample, sequenced in a study of regulatory T cells in long-lasting Graves disease. In building TCR beta libraries, iRepertoire HTBI primers were used together with Arm-PCR of CDR3 regions. One entry per CDR3 protein, called by TCRdb with MiXCR from the multiplex PCR reads. The sample holds 700,000 or so distinct CDR3 sequences, 25% to 35% seen once. The time point here: persistent/refractory GD, antithyroid drugs over 5 years with positive TRAb. PBMCs provided the RNA from which the TCR library was made. Sequenced here: peripheral blood mononuclear cells (PBMCs), sampled when the disease was refractory, from a patient treated with antithyroid drugs. The receptors here all came from a female donor with Graves disease.

The V gene is TRBV30, the J gene TRBJ2-5, with TRBD2 matching over 7 bases. The CDR3 length is 17 residues. Germline V gene lookup returns CDR1 GTSNPN and CDR2 SVGIG (reference sequence). The V gene end was trimmed by 1 base and the J gene end by 1 base; junction bases not matched to a gene: 12. The CDR3 is CAWSGSRGAGPQETQYF. DNA for the CDR3: TGTGCCTGGAGTGGTTCACGAGGAGCGGGGCCCCAAGAGACCCAGTACTTC.

For this clonotype: A far larger clone is just one base off, so this is likely a read error. This chain uses TRBV5-1 with TRBJ2-4; D is perhaps TRBD1 (5 bases). The J call may be wrong; the DNA end is better matched by TRBJ1-2. The CDR3 totals 15 residues. From germline, CDR1 is SGHRS and CDR2 YFSETQ. CDR3 nucleotides: TGCGCCAGCAGCCCGGAGGGAGGGGTCGGCTATAGCTACACCTTC. It specifies CASSPEGGVGYSYTF.

This chain links TRBV19 with TRBJ1-2; 7 positions agree with TRBD1. This CDR3 has 14 residues. Per the germline V gene, CDR1 is LNHDA and CDR2 is SQIVND (reference sequence). The trim removed 6 bases at V and 5 bases at J, leaving 9 bases unmatched. The CDR3 coding sequence is TGTGCCAGTAGCTCGGGACAGCAAACTTATGGCTACACCTTC. Its protein product is CASSSGQQTYGYTF.

Written as DNA, the CDR3 is TGTGCCAGCAGTTTTTCCGCAGGGAGCTATGGCTACACCTTC. Its protein product is CASSFSAGSYGYTF. This chain uses TRBV27 with TRBJ1-2, with a tentative D call TRBD1 (5 bases). This CDR3 contains 14 residues. Trimming stripped 3 bases from V and 4 bases from J, with 12 bases between. Germline V CDR1 and CDR2: MNHEY, SMNVEV (reference sequence).

V usage is TRBV15 and J usage is TRBJ1-1; a possible D gene is TRBD1 (5 bases). Germline CDR1 is LNHNV and CDR2 is YYDKDF (reference sequence). CDR3 length equals 13 residues. V was clipped by 3 bases and J by 1 base, with 6 bases between them. Here the CDR3 DNA reads TGTGCCACCAGCAGGAGGGGGAACACTGAAGCTTTCTTT. This codes for CATSRRGNTEAFF.

This chain uses TRBV27 with TRBJ1-2; D ambiguous. The length of the CDR3 is 14 residues. V gave up 5 bases and J gave up 2 bases, with 12 bases separating them. Germline lookup yields CDR1 MNHEY and CDR2 SMNVEV (reference sequence). The CDR3: CASSPRLENYGYTF. Written as DNA, the CDR3 is TGTGCCAGCAGTCCCCGGTTGGAGAACTATGGCTACACCTTC.

The rearrangement uses TRBV3-1 and TRBJ1-2, with 8 bases fitting TRBD1. V lost 5 bases to trimming and J lost 1 base; unmatched junction nucleotides: 12. The V gene's germline CDR1 is LGHDT and CDR2 YNNKEL (reference sequence). The CDR3 has 17 residues. The CDR3 nucleotides are TGTGCCAGCAGCTCTTCCGGGACAGGCGGGTATAACTATGGCTACACCTTC. The encoded protein is CASSSSGTGGYNYGYTF.

J is TRBJ1-6 and V is TRBV3-1; D is undetermined. The CDR3 spans 18 residues. The ends were cut back, 0 bases at V and 2 bases at J, with 14 bases in the middle. In germline, CDR1 is LGHDT, CDR2 YNNKEL (reference sequence). The CDR3 loop reads CASSQDRARGPYNSPLHF. The CDR3 region has the DNA TGTGCCAGCAGCCAAGATCGGGCTCGGGGTCCCTATAATTCACCCCTCCACTTT.